This entry is about one T cell receptor (beta chain). CDR1 and CDR2 from the germline V gene are KGHSH and LQKENI. CDR3 length equals 13 residues. The V gene lost 6 bases and the J gene lost 4 bases, with 12 bases spanning the gap. This sample stems from a study of blood T cell repertoires in COVID-19. Study as a whole: The United States, Italy and Spain provided the acute and convalescent COVID-19 samples. PBMCs, B-cell-depleted T cells, or T cells provided the cDNA or gDNA that made up the material.

Methods used by the authors: How many nucleated cells were present was estimated from reference gene primer amplification. Only in-frame clones appear in the TCRdb table, and some are missing; sequencing was by immunoSEQ multiplex PCR. V and J calls and clone size are given by that table; D and trimming were obtained from the DNA. The sample lists about 48,000 clones; 65% to 90% were seen once. Sequencing used peripheral blood. This TCR was sampled from a middle-aged man with acute or convalescent COVID-19. This chain joins TRBV18 and TRBJ1-2; D is ambiguous. CDR3 sequence reads: CASSPWESYGYTF. The CDR3 region has the DNA TGTGCCAGCTCCCCCTGGGAGTCCTATGGCTACACCTTC. Using reference TRBV18 and TRBJ1-2 for the parts outside the CDR3, the full variable domain is NAGVMQNPRHLVRRRGQEARLRCSPMKGHSHVYWYRQLPEEGLKFMVYLQKENIIDESGMPKERFSAEFPKEGPSILRIQQVVRGDSAAYFCASSPWESYGYTFGSGTRLTVV.